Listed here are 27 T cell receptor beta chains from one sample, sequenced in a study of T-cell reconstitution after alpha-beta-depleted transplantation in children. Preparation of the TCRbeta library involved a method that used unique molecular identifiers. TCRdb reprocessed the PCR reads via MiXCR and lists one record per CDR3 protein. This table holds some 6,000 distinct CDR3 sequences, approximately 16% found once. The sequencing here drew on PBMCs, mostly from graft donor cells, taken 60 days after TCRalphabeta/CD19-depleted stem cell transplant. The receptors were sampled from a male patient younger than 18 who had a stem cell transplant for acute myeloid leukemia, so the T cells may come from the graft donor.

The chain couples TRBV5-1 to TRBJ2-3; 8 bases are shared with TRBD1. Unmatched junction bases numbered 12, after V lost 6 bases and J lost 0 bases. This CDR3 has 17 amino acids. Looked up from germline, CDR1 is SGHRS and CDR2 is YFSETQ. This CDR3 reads CASTNRDRTLSTDTQYF. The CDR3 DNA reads TGCGCCAGCACCAACCGGGACAGGACACTTAGCACAGATACGCAGTATTTT.

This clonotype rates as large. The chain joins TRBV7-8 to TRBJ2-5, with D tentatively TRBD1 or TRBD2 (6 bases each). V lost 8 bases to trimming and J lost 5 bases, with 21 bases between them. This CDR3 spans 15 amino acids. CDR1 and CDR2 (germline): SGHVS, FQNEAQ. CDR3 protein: CASGPTVWRGETQYF. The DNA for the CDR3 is TGTGCCAGCGGCCCGACAGTTTGGAGGGGGGAGACCCAGTACTTC.

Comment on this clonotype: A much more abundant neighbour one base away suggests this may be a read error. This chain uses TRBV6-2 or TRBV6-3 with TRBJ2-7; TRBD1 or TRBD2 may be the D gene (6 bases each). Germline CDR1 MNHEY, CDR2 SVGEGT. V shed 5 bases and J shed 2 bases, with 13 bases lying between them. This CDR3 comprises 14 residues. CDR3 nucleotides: TGTGCCAGCAGTCTGGGGAGGACAGCCTACGAGCAGTACTTC. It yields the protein CASSLGRTAYEQYF.

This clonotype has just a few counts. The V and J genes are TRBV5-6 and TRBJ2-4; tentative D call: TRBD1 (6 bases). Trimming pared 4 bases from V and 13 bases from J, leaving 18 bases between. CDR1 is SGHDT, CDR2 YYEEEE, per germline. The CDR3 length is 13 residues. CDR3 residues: CASSPRPWTEQYF. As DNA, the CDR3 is TGTGCCAGCAGCCCGAGACCGTGGACAGAACAGTACTTC.

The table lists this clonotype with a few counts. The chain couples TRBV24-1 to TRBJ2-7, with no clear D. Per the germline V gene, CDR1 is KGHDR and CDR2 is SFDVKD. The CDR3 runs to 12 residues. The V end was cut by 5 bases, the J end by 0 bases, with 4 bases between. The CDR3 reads CATSADSYEQYF. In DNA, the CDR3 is TGTGCCACCAGTGCTGACTCCTACGAGCAGTACTTC.

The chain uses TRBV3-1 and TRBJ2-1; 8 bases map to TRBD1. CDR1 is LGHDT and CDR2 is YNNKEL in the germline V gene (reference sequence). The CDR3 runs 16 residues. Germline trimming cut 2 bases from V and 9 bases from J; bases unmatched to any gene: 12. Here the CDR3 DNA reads TGTGCCAGCAGCCAAACACAGGGGGTGGGTAAGTCTGAGCAGTTCTTC. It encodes CASSQTQGVGKSEQFF.

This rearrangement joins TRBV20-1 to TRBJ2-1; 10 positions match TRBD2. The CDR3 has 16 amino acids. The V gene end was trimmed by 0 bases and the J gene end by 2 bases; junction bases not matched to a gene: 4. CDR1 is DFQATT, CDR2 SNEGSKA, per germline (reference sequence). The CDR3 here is CSARDSTSGTYNEQFF. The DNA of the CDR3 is TGCAGTGCTAGAGATTCAACTAGCGGGACCTACAATGAGCAGTTCTTC.

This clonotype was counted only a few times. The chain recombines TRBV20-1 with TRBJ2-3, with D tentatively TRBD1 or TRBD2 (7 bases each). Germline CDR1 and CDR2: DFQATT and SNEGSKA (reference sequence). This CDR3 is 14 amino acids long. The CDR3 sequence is CSSGGGPSTDTQYF. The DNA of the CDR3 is TGCAGCTCAGGGGGGGGGCCTAGCACAGATACGCAGTATTTT.

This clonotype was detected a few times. The CDR3, as DNA: TGTGCCACCAGCAGAGCCGTCTTCAATCAGCCCCAGCATTTT. It encodes CATSRAVFNQPQHF. The V call is TRBV15, the J call TRBJ1-5; D is unclear. Germline values: CDR1 LNHNV, CDR2 YYDKDF (reference sequence). Trimming took off 1 base at V and 3 bases at J, with 7 bases between the two ends. The CDR3 extends over 14 amino acids.

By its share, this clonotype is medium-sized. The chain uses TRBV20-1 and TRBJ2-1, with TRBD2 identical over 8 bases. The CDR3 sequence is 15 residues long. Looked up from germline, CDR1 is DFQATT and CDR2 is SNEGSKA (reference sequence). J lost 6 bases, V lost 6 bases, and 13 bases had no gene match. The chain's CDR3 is CSALGGTSLGNEQFF. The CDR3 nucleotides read TGCAGTGCCCTCGGGGGGACTAGTCTAGGCAATGAGCAGTTCTTC.

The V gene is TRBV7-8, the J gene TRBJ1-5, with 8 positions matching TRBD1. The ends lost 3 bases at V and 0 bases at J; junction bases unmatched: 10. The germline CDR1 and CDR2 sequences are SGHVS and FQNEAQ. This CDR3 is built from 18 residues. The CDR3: CASSFRPGTGDSNQPQHF. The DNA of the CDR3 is TGTGCCAGCAGCTTCCGTCCAGGGACAGGTGATAGCAATCAGCCCCAGCATTTT.

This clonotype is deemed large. The CDR3 DNA reads TGTGCCAGCAGCTCCGCATCCTACGAGCAGTACGTC. As protein: CASSSASYEQYV. The chain carries TRBV5-5 and TRBJ2-7, with unresolved D. The ends were cut back, 3 bases at V and 1 base at J, with 5 bases in the middle. Germline CDR1 and CDR2: SGHKS and YYEKEE (reference sequence). This CDR3 has 12 amino acids.

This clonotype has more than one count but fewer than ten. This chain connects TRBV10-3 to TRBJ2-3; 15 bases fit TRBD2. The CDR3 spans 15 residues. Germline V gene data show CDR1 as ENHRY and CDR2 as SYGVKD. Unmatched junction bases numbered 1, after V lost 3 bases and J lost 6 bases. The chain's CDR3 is CAISEGTSGRDTQYF. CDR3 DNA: TGTGCCATCAGTGAAGGGACTAGCGGGAGGGATACGCAGTATTTT.

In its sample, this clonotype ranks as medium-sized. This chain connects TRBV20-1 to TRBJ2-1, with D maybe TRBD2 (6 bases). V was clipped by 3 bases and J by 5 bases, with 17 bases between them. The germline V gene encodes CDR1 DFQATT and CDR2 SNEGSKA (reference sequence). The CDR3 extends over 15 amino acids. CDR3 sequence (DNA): TGCAGTGCTAGTAAAGGTGGAGCGGGCAACAATGAGCAGTTCTTC. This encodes CSASKGGAGNNEQFF.

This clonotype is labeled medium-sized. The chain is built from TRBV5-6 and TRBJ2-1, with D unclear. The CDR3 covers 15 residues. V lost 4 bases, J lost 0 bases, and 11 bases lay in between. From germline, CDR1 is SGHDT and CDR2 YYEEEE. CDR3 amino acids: CASSPRLSSYNEQFF. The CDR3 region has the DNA TGTGCCAGCAGCCCCCGGTTGAGCTCCTACAATGAGCAGTTCTTC.

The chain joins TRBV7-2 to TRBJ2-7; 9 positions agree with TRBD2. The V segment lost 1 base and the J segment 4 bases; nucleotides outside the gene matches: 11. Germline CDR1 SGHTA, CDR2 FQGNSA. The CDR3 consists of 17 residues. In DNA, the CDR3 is TGTGCCAGCAGCTTAGTCTGGGCGGGAGGGCCAAGGTACGAGCAGTACTTC. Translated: CASSLVWAGGPRYEQYF. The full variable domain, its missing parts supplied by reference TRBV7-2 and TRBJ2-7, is GAGVSQSPSNKVTEKGKDVELRCDPISGHTALYWYRQSLGQGLEFLIYFQGNSAPDKSGLPSDRFSAERTGGSVSTLTIQRTQQEDSAVYLCASSLVWAGGPRYEQYFGPGTRLTVT.

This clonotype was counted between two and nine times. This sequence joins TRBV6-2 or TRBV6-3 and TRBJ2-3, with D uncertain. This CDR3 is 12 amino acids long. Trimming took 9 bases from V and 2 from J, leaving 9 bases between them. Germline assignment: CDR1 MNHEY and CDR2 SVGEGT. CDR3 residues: CASASYTDTQYF. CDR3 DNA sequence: TGTGCCAGTGCCTCTTACACAGATACGCAGTATTTT.

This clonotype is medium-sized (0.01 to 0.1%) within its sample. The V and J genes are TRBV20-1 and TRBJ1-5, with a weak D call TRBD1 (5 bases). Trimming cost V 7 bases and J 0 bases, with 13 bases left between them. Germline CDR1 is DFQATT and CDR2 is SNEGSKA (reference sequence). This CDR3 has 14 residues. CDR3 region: CSGRDPYSNQPQHF. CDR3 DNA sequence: TGCAGTGGGCGGGACCCCTATAGCAATCAGCCCCAGCATTTT.

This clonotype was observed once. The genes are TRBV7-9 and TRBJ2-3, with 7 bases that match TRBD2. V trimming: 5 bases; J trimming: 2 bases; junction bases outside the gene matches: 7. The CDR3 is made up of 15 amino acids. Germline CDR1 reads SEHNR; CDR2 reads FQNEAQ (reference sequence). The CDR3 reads CASSTSATVTDTQYF. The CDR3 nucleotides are TGTGCCAGCAGCACTAGCGCGACAGTCACAGATACGCAGTATTTT.

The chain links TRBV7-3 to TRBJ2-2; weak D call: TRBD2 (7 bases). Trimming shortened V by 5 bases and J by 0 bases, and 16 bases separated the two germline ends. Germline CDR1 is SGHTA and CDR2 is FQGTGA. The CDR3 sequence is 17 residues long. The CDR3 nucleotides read TGTGCCAGCAGCACCTCGCGGGGGCCCGCGAACACCGGGGAGCTGTTTTTT. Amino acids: CASSTSRGPANTGELFF.

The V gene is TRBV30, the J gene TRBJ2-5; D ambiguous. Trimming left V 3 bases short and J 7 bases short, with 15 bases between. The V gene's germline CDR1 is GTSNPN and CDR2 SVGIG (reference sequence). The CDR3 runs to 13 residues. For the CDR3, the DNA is TGTGCCTGGAGAGGACCGTCTCAGGTGACCCAGTACTTC. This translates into CAWRGPSQVTQYF. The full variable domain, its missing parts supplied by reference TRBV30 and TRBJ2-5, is SQTIHQWPATLVQPVGSPLSLECTVEGTSNPNLYWYRQAAGRGLQLLFYSVGIGQISSEVPQNLSASRPQDRQFILSSKKLLLSDSGFYLCAWRGPSQVTQYFGPGTRLLVL.

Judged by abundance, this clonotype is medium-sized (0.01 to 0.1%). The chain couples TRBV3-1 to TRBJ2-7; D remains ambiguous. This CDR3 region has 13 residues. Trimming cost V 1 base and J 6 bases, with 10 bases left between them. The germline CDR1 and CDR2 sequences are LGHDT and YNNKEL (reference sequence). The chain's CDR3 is CASSQVVDREQYF. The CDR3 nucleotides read TGTGCCAGCAGCCAAGTTGTAGACCGCGAGCAGTACTTC.

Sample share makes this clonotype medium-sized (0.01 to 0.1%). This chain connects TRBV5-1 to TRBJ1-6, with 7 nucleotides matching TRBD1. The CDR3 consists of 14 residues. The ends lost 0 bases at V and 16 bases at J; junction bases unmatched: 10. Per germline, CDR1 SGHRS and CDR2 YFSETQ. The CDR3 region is CASSLDGQVLPLHF. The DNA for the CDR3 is TGCGCCAGCAGCTTGGACGGACAGGTTTTGCCTCTCCACTTT.

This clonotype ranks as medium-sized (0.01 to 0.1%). CDR3 DNA: TGTGCCACCAGCAGGACAGGGCCCCTTCAAGAGACCCAGTACTTC. Encoded protein: CATSRTGPLQETQYF. This chain joins TRBV15 and TRBJ2-5; 7 nucleotides match TRBD1. With V trimmed by 3 bases and J by 2 bases, 6 bases remained unmatched. Germline CDR1 reads LNHNV; CDR2 reads YYDKDF (reference sequence). CDR3 length: 15 amino acids.

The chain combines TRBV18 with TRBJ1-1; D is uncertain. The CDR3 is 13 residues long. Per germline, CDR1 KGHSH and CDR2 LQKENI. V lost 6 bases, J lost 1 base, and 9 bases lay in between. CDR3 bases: TGTGCCAGCTCCCAACAGTGGAACACTGAAGCTTTCTTT. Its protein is CASSQQWNTEAFF.

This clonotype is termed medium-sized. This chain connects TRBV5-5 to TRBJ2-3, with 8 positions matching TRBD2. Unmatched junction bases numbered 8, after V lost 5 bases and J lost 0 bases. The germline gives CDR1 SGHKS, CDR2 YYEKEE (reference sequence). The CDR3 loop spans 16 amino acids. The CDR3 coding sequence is TGTGCCAGCAGTCGTCTCGGGGGGGTAAGCACAGATACGCAGTATTTT. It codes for CASSRLGGVSTDTQYF.

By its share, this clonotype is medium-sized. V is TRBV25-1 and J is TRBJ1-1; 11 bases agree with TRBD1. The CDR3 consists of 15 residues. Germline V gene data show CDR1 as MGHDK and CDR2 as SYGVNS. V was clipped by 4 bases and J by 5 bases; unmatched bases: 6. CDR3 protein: CASSVGTGGLTEAFF. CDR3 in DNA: TGTGCCAGCAGTGTGGGGACAGGGGGATTAACTGAAGCTTTCTTT.